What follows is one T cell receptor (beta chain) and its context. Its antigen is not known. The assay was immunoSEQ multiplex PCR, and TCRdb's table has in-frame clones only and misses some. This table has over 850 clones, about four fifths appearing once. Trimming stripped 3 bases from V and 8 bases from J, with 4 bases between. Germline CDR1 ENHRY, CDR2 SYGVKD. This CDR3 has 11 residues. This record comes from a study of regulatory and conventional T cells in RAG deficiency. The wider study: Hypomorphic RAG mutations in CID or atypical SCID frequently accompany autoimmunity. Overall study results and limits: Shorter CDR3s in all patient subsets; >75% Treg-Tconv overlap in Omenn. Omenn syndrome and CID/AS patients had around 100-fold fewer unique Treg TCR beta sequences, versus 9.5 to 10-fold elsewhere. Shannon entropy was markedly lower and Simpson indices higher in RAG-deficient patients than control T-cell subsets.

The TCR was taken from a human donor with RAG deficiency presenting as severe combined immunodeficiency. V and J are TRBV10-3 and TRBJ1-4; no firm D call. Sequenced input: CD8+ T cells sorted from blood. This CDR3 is CAISDGEKLFF. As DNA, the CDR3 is TGTGCCATCAGTGATGGAGAAAAACTGTTTTTT.